The T cell receptor (beta chain) described here comes from a study of identical twins. On this clonotype: Antigen specificity is unknown.

The cDNA had a unique molecular identifier and a template-switch universal primer site. TCRdb recomputed calls from the 5' RACE reads with MiXCR, one row per CDR3 protein. This table has 570,000 or so distinct CDR3 sequences, roughly 9.9% appearing once. In every case, the donor was a healthy Caucasian. The CDR3 extends over 14 amino acids. Germline CDR1 reads SQVTM; CDR2 reads ANQGSEA. V gave up 1 base and J gave up 7 bases; unmatched junction bases: 1. Points from the study as a whole: Weaker excess sharing between twins was seen in beta out-of-frame sequences. Insertion counts were lower in abundant cord blood beta clonotypes, a trend that memory repertoires did not show.

These same records also appear under a second study, on yellow fever vaccine responses in identical twins.

This chain uses TRBV29-1 with TRBJ2-1; TRBD2 matches 13 bases. The sample taken for sequencing was PBMCs. The receptor was derived from a woman aged 18-35 years in good health. This chain's CDR3 is CSVEVGLAGNEQFF. CDR3 DNA: TGCAGCGTTGAAGTGGGACTAGCGGGGAATGAGCAGTTCTTC.